Below, 11 T cell receptor beta chains from the same sample are listed, as sequenced in a study of siplizumab effects on memory and regulatory T cells. The repertoire was sequenced with immunoSEQ multiplex PCR; TCRdb's copy has only in-frame clones and lacks some. The sample lists tens of thousands of clones, about 96% seen once, with 0.031% in the top ten. The sample taken for sequencing was naive CD4+ T cells sorted from blood. Receptors were obtained from a human donor in good health.

About this clone itself: Other DNA sequences from this sample encode an identical CDR3 as well. The genes are TRBV18 and TRBJ1-1, with D uncertain. Germline assignment: CDR1 KGHSH and CDR2 LQKENI. Deletions cut 2 bases from V and 0 bases from J, with 4 bases between. This CDR3 comprises 13 residues. The CDR3, as DNA: TGTGCCAGCTCACCATCCATGAACACTGAAGCTTTCTTT. It encodes CASSPSMNTEAFF.

This chain connects TRBV5-1 to TRBJ2-3; 7 positions match TRBD2. V was pared by 1 base and J by 1 base, with 12 bases of the junction left unmatched. Looked up from germline, CDR1 is SGHRS and CDR2 is YFSETQ. This CDR3 is built from 18 residues. The CDR3 region is CASSLLVLSGDRTDTQYF. The CDR3 DNA is TGCGCCAGCAGCTTGTTGGTTCTAAGCGGGGACCGCACAGATACGCAGTATTTT.

J is TRBJ2-1 and V is TRBV7-2; D may be TRBD1 or TRBD2 (6 bases each). CDR3 length: 16 residues. Trimming stripped 4 bases from V and 6 bases from J, with 19 bases between. CDR1 is SGHTA and CDR2 is FQGNSA in the germline V gene. CDR3 region: CASSSSGGGWGNEQFF. The CDR3 DNA follows: TGTGCCAGCAGCTCCTCAGGAGGGGGGTGGGGCAATGAGCAGTTCTTC.

The CDR3 protein is CASGRGRDFANEKLFF. The CDR3 DNA reads as TGTGCTAGTGGGAGGGGGAGGGACTTCGCTAATGAAAAACTGTTTTTT. The chain carries TRBV12-5 and TRBJ1-4; possible D gene TRBD1, 6 bases. The V end lost 6 bases, the J end lost 3 bases, and 17 bases lay between the germline ends. There are 16 residues in the CDR3. Looked up from germline, CDR1 is LGHNT and CDR2 is FRNRAP. Drawing the rest from reference TRBV12-5 and TRBJ1-4, the complete variable domain is DARVTQTPRHKVTEMGQEVTMRCQPILGHNTVFWYRQTMMQGLELLAYFRNRAPLDDSGMPKDRFSAEMPDATLATLKIQPSEPRDSAVYFCASGRGRDFANEKLFFGSGTQLSVL.

This sequence joins TRBV6-1 and TRBJ1-6, with D maybe TRBD1 (6 bases). Trimming cost V 1 base and J 9 bases, with 13 bases left between them. CDR3 length equals 15 residues. CDR1 and CDR2 from the germline V gene are MNHNS and SASEGT. The CDR3 protein is CASSEGGAQGSPLHF. CDR3 sequence (DNA): TGTGCCAGCAGTGAAGGGGGGGCGCAGGGTTCACCCCTCCACTTT.

In this sample, this clone turned up a few times. The V call is TRBV7-2, the J call TRBJ1-6; D unclear. V lost 1 base to trimming and J lost 5 bases, with 15 bases between them. The CDR3 runs 17 residues. Per the germline V gene, CDR1 is SGHTA and CDR2 is FQGNSA. CDR3 in amino acids: CASSLGMRGSDNSPLHF. The DNA for the CDR3 is TGTGCCAGCAGCTTAGGAATGCGGGGATCAGATAATTCACCCCTCCACTTT.

CDR3 region: CASSLRDRNTEAFF. DNA for the CDR3: TGTGCCAGCAGCTTAAGAGATAGGAACACTGAAGCTTTCTTT. This chain uses TRBV7-2 with TRBJ1-1; no firm D call. Germline V CDR1 and CDR2: SGHTA, FQGNSA. The CDR3 covers 14 residues. Trimming left V 2 bases short and J 1 base short, with 8 bases between. Based on the CDR3 plus reference TRBV7-2 and TRBJ1-1, the full variable domain is GAGVSQSPSNKVTEKGKDVELRCDPISGHTALYWYRQSLGQGLEFLIYFQGNSAPDKSGLPSDRFSAERTGGSVSTLTIQRTQQEDSAVYLCASSLRDRNTEAFFGQGTRLTVV.

The J gene is TRBJ2-2, the V gene TRBV4-2; a weak D match, TRBD1 (7 bases). This CDR3 is built from 17 residues. V was pared by 1 base and J by 6 bases, with 18 bases between. Per the germline V gene, CDR1 is LGHNA and CDR2 is YNFKEQ. CDR3 sequence (DNA): TGTGCCAGCAGCCAAGCCAACAGGGGCGGGACACCCGGGGAGCTGTTTTTT. Translating it yields CASSQANRGGTPGELFF.

This chain uses TRBV5-1 with TRBJ1-2; D is unresolved. The CDR3 has 14 residues. Trimming removed 1 base from V and 0 bases from J, with 7 bases in between. The germline V gene encodes CDR1 SGHRS and CDR2 YFSETQ. Here the CDR3 DNA reads TGCGCCAGCAGCTTGACGGTATCTAACTATGGCTACACCTTC. Protein: CASSLTVSNYGYTF. Filled out from reference TRBV5-1 and TRBJ1-2, the complete variable domain reads KAGVTQTPRYLIKTRGQQVTLSCSPISGHRSVSWYQQTPGQGLQFLFEYFSETQRNKGNFPGRFSGRQFSNSRSEMNVSTLELGDSALYLCASSLTVSNYGYTFGSGTRLTVV.

The chain couples TRBV5-4 to TRBJ1-2, with D uncertain. The germline V gene encodes CDR1 SGHNT and CDR2 YYREEE (reference sequence). V gave up 0 bases and J gave up 8 bases, with 11 bases separating them. This CDR3 spans 13 amino acids. DNA of the CDR3: TGTGCCAGCAGCTTGGGATCCCCCCCAGGCTACACCTTC. Its translation is CASSLGSPPGYTF.

The gene calls are TRBV19 and TRBJ2-2; 8 bases agree with TRBD1. The CDR3 has 14 residues. The V gene end was trimmed by 5 bases and the J gene end by 3 bases; junction bases not matched to a gene: 2. CDR1 is LNHDA, CDR2 SQIVND, per germline (reference sequence). The CDR3, as DNA: TGTGCCAGTAGTGGACAGGGTTACACCGGGGAGCTGTTTTTT. It encodes CASSGQGYTGELFF.